This T cell receptor (beta chain) was identified in a study of cytomegalovirus exposure and HLA in healthy donors. Study context: A data release that came early held 75 million to 85 million unique TCRs from HLA-typed donors. Study results and limitations: Analyzed later, association rates of TCRs varied across HLA loci, with DRB1 most and HLA-C fewest. V- and J-gene trimming of TCR beta was linked (in a later analysis) to a missense DCLRE1C variant.

This clone was found a few times. The antigen is undetermined. Other DNA sequences in this specimen translate into the identical CDR3. Healthy bone marrow donors supplied every sample. Primers included in the PCR were 60 Vbeta and 13 Jbeta primers. Data came from immunoSEQ multiplex PCR; TCRdb stores just in-frame clones and leaves some out. The repertoire holds over 200,000 clones, with about 81% as singletons. Trimming took 0 bases from V and 2 from J, leaving 5 bases between them. The germline V gene has CDR1 SGHRS and CDR2 YFSETQ. This CDR3 has 13 residues. The TCR sequence derives from a woman aged 40-49 years in good health and CMV-seropositive. The chain employs TRBV5-1 and TRBJ1-2, with a possible D match to TRBD1 (5 bases). The material sequenced was PBMCs. The CDR3 nucleotides are TGCGCCAGCAGCTTGGGACAGAACTATGGCTACACCTTC. It codes for CASSLGQNYGYTF.